The 9 T cell receptor beta chains listed next were all sequenced from one sample in a study of cytomegalovirus exposure and HLA in healthy donors (dated by TCRdb to about 2017). Library prep was done by the immunoSEQ multiplex PCR assay. For the multiplex PCR, a mixture combining 60 forward primers for TCR Vbeta segments and 13 reverse primers for TCR Jbeta segments was used. In its TCRdb copy, this immuneACCESS table keeps in-frame sequences only and misses some clones. Where compared with another copy, unresolved V genes explain less than half of these, and the others have no known cause. The sample table contains about 68,000 clones; only one count was recorded for approximately 75% of them. 6.5% to 7% of the sample rests with the top ten. The sequenced material came from PBMCs. These receptors came from a human donor in good health.

This clone was observed a few times. This rearrangement joins TRBV19 to TRBJ1-4; D gene unclear. CDR3 length equals 14 residues. The germline V and J ends were trimmed by 4 bases and 5 bases, with 11 bases remaining between them. Germline V gene data show CDR1 as LNHDA and CDR2 as SQIVND (reference sequence). The CDR3 DNA reads as TGTGCCAGTAGTACAACCGCGACAAATGAAAAACTGTTTTTT. Translation gives CASSTTATNEKLFF.

V gene TRBV6-5 combines with J gene TRBJ2-1; 12 bases map to TRBD2. The CDR3 loop spans 14 amino acids. V gave up 0 bases and J gave up 10 bases; unmatched junction bases: 1. CDR1 and CDR2 from the germline V gene are MNHEY and SVGAGI. In nucleotides, the CDR3 is TGTGCCAGCAGTTACTCGCTAGCGGGGGGGGAGCAGTTCTTC. Its translation: CASSYSLAGGEQFF.

This clone was recorded once. The chain links TRBV5-6 to TRBJ1-1; no reliable D call. CDR3 size: 15 residues. Germline V gene lookup returns CDR1 SGHDT and CDR2 YYEEEE. Trimming pared 2 bases from V and 4 bases from J, leaving 15 bases between. This CDR3 is CASSFLPGEGTEAFF. For the CDR3, the DNA is TGTGCCAGCAGCTTCCTTCCCGGGGAGGGCACTGAAGCTTTCTTT.

CDR3: CASSSPYEQYF. CDR3 sequence (DNA): TGTGCCAGCAGCTCTCCCTACGAGCAGTACTTC. V and J are TRBV5-4 and TRBJ2-7, with D unclear. The germline V gene has CDR1 SGHNT and CDR2 YYREEE (reference sequence). This CDR3 has 11 residues. V was cut by 3 bases and J by 2 bases, with 3 bases left in between.

This chain joins TRBV15 and TRBJ2-7, with D unclear. Germline V lookup: CDR1 LNHNV, CDR2 YYDKDF (reference sequence). V was cut by 0 bases and J by 1 base, with 13 bases left in between. The CDR3 loop spans 16 amino acids. This CDR3 is CATSRESAGSSYEQYF. As DNA, the CDR3 is TGTGCCACCAGCAGAGAATCGGCAGGAAGTTCCTACGAGCAGTACTTC.

The chain couples TRBV9 to TRBJ2-7; D is perhaps TRBD1 (6 bases). The CDR3 has 14 residues. Germline assignment: CDR1 SGDLS and CDR2 YYNGEE. The ends were cut back, 4 bases at V and 3 bases at J, with 14 bases in the middle. DNA of the CDR3: TGTGCCAGCAGCAGGGACACCACTAACTACGAGCAGTACTTC. Residues: CASSRDTTNYEQYF.

This clone appeared a few times. The chain is built from TRBV4-2 and TRBJ1-5; weak D call: TRBD1 (6 bases). The CDR3 totals 16 residues. The V and J ends lost 0 bases and 7 bases respectively, with 16 bases between them. Germline V lookup: CDR1 LGHNA, CDR2 YNFKEQ. As DNA, the CDR3 is TGTGCCAGCAGCCAAGAAGGCGGGGGCGGAGGACAGCCCCAGCATTTT. Protein sequence: CASSQEGGGGGQPQHF.

The V gene is TRBV19, the J gene TRBJ1-4; 7 nucleotides line up with TRBD1. The CDR3 has 14 amino acids. Germline CDR1 is LNHDA and CDR2 is SQIVND (reference sequence). Trimming cost V 4 bases and J 10 bases; bases outside gene matches: 9. The CDR3 loop reads CASSTDRVGVKLFF. For the CDR3, the DNA is TGTGCCAGTAGTACCGACAGGGTAGGCGTAAAACTGTTTTTT.

V is TRBV2 and J is TRBJ2-7, with D maybe TRBD1 (6 bases). CDR1 and CDR2 from the germline V gene are SNHLY and FYNNEI. The V gene lost 5 bases and the J gene lost 4 bases, with 9 bases spanning the gap. The CDR3 length is 12 residues. The CDR3 coding sequence is TGTGCCAGCAGTTTACAGGGTTACGAGCAGTACTTC. The encoded protein is CASSLQGYEQYF.